This T cell receptor beta chain was recovered during a study of identical twins (dated by TCRdb to 2016 to 2017). Study-level background: To test whether fetal clonotypes persist, this study deep-sequenced TCR alpha and beta repertoires from monozygotic twins, from unrelated adults of various ages, and from cord blood. To rule out contamination, the twin experiments were replicated at different times with different library preparation protocols. The research as a whole found: Zero-insertion analyses could be partly confounded by invariant T cells such as MAIT and iNKT, though diverse VJ usage argued against such confounding for most clonotypes. Fewer insertions were carried by abundant cord blood beta clonotypes, a similar but weaker trend appeared in young adult naive repertoires, and no such trend appeared in memory repertoires. Because the same donors could not be followed over many years, the conclusions relied on cross-sectional statistical analysis. The excess sharing between twins in beta out-of-frame sequences was weaker because fewer shared sequences reduced the signal-to-noise ratio. Out-of-frame TCR alpha sequences shared between twins showed an excess of low generation-probability sequences compared with coincidental sharing between unrelated individuals. In monozygotic twins, out-of-frame TCR alpha sharing was systematically underestimated by recombination models, although the models agreed with sharing between unrelated individuals.

Every donor in the study was a healthy Caucasian. Three pairs of female monozygotic twins, all aged about 18 to 29 years, made up the twin cohort. The RNA used for TCR libraries was isolated from peripheral blood mononuclear cells. Library prep was done by 5' RACE. TCRdb records Illumina HiSeq 2000 as the sequencer. A universal primer binding site was introduced by template switching, and a unique molecular identifier was present in the final cDNA, enabling accurate counting of TCR cDNA molecules. Specific primers in the conserved constant-segment region were used to synthesize first-strand cDNA for TCR alpha and beta chains. To control for contamination, each cDNA library was double barcoded with a SMART-Mk sample barcode plus Illumina barcodes. TruSeq adapter sequences, together with Illumina sample barcodes, were added in two successive PCR steps. The TCR alpha and beta cDNA libraries were sequenced on the Illumina HiSeq platform using custom primers. Under the source paper's analysis protocol: Unique molecular identifiers were extracted from raw reads with MiGEC, and CDR3 positions were determined with MiXCR. For each individual, recombination models were inferred using an EM algorithm with the repgenHMM and IGoR tools. The analysis of shared clonotypes was done with the tcR package in R, with sharing normalized by the product of cloneset sizes. Out-of-frame nonproductive sequences were analyzed to study raw recombination free of thymic and clonal selection effects. TCRdb ran its own pipeline on the public reads, namely fastp trimming at Q25 and MiXCR clone calling, and kept in-frame beta chains. Rows with a matching CDR3 protein are joined into one entry that keeps the most common DNA and genes. These V and J calls derive from TCRdb rather than the authors' analysis. For this sample the table gives some 730,000 distinct CDR3 sequences, of which roughly 18% were detected only once. The ten largest clonotypes hold around 12% of the sample.

CDR1 and CDR2 were assigned from the germline V gene as SGHVS and FQNEAQ. The junction carries 10 bases between V and J, which are trimmed by 1 base and 4 bases respectively. Including the terminal cysteine and phenylalanine, the CDR3 comprises 14 residues. Solely the CDR3 DNA is kept, with 42 bases framed from the first base. This clonotype was detected only a few times. The specificity of this receptor is unknown. No base qualities exist here, and no much larger clone lies one base off it. This same sample was also taken into another study, of T cells expressing NK-cell markers. That second publication adds: Fewer than ten donors provided sorted CD3+CD56+NKG2C+, CD3+CD56+NKG2C- and CD3+CD56-NKG2C+ T-cell subsets, whose TCR beta-chain repertoires were profiled. Among the eight sequenced donors, seven were HCMV-seropositive and one was HCMV-seronegative. To restrict sorting to alphabetaTCR-expressing T cells, an anti-gammadeltaTCR antibody was added in several experiments. For 5 or 6 donors, the dominant CD3+CD56+NKG2C+ clonotypes were among the top 10 CD8+ clonotypes and accounted for roughly 1.0-8% of CD8+ T cells. Those dominant clonotypes were again the most abundant among CD3+CD56-NKG2C+ cells in a handful of donors, at roughly 28.3-65%. Whether the expanded NKG2C-expressing T cell clones were specific for HCMV antigens was left unclear. The study sequenced eight donors, all healthy volunteers chosen at random: three men and five women. A commercial ELISA kit detecting HCMV-specific IgG in serum was used to determine HCMV serostatus. Bulk peripheral blood T-cell repertoires were additionally sequenced from unsorted PBMC for about 6 donors. MIGEC handled demultiplexing of the reads and grouping by UMI, while MiTCR was used to assemble and quantify clonotypes. To exclude erroneous sequences, any TCR cDNA sequence not supported by at least two reads was discarded. The tcR package was used for downstream repertoire analysis, with clonotypes matched between fractions based on CDR3 nucleotide sequence plus V segment. VDJmatch was used to annotate antigen specificity against VDJdb, with one amino acid substitution in CDR3 permitted.

Sequences were obtained from PBMCs. This receptor chain uses TRBV7-8 and TRBJ1-2; a tentative D call is TRBD1 (5 bases match). This receptor was identified in a woman between 18 and 29 years old in good health. The DNA sequence is TGTGCCAGCAGCTTAGGGGGCTTGGGCTATGGCTACACCTTC. It codes for CASSLGGLGYGYTF.